What follows are 17 T cell receptor beta chains derived from one specimen sequenced in a study of response to subunit inactivated influenza vaccine. TCRdb ran MiXCR on the RT-PCR reads and lists one entry per CDR3 protein. The repertoire holds 550,000 to 600,000 distinct CDR3 sequences, approximately 12% seen once, with 10% in the top ten. This specimen consisted of PBMCs from blood, obtained on the day of vaccination. These receptors were taken from a man aged 50-60 years who received an inactivated influenza vaccine.

The chain employs TRBV20-1 and TRBJ2-3; TRBD1 matches at 7 bases. V shed 1 base, J shed 3 bases, and the junction held 13 bases outside the gene matches. The CDR3 consists of 17 residues. Looked up from germline, CDR1 is DFQATT and CDR2 is SNEGSKA (reference sequence). DNA for the CDR3: TGCAGTGCTAGAGTAATCCCGGGACAGAGTTCAACAGATACGCAGTATTTT. Its translation is CSARVIPGQSSTDTQYF.

The DNA of the CDR3 is TGCAGTGCTCCCCCGACTAGCGGGGGCCGCTACAATGAGCAGTTCTTC. It yields the protein CSAPPTSGGRYNEQFF. The chain recombines TRBV20-1 with TRBJ2-1; 12 bases match TRBD2. With V trimmed by 5 bases and J by 3 bases, 8 bases remained unmatched. The germline V gene encodes CDR1 DFQATT and CDR2 SNEGSKA (reference sequence). CDR3 length: 16 residues.

This clonotype turned up a few times. The chain links TRBV4-1 to TRBJ1-5; TRBD1 might be the D (6 bases). This CDR3 has 16 residues. In germline, CDR1 is MGHRA, CDR2 YSYEKL. Deletions cut 1 base from V and 7 bases from J, with 17 bases between. The CDR3 loop is CASSQAGQGLSQPQHF. CDR3 in DNA: TGCGCCAGCAGCCAAGCAGGGCAGGGGCTATCACAGCCCCAGCATTTT.

This clonotype was seen ten or more times. The V and J genes are TRBV5-1 and TRBJ2-2, with D tentatively TRBD1 (6 bases). The ends were cut back, 0 bases at V and 4 bases at J, with 13 bases in the middle. Germline loops: CDR1 SGHRS, CDR2 YFSETQ. The CDR3 is 16 residues long. The CDR3 loop reads CASSLALQGATGELFF. CDR3 nucleotide sequence: TGCGCCAGCAGCTTGGCCCTACAGGGCGCCACCGGGGAGCTGTTTTTT. Variable domain in full (rest from reference TRBV5-1 and TRBJ2-2): KAGVTQTPRYLIKTRGQQVTLSCSPISGHRSVSWYQQTPGQGLQFLFEYFSETQRNKGNFPGRFSGRQFSNSRSEMNVSTLELGDSALYLCASSLALQGATGELFFGEGSRLTVL.

The chain uses TRBV3-1 and TRBJ1-5, with TRBD1 matching over 10 bases. V was pared by 10 bases and J by 1 base, with 4 bases of the junction left unmatched. The CDR3 runs 14 residues. Germline loops: CDR1 LGHDT, CDR2 YNNKEL (reference sequence). This CDR3 is CATGQGMSNQPQHF. The CDR3 coding sequence is TGTGCCACGGGACAGGGGATGAGCAATCAGCCCCAGCATTTT.

This clonotype was seen a handful of times. The chain employs TRBV2 and TRBJ1-2; a possible D gene is TRBD1 (5 bases). CDR3 length: 10 residues. Germline values: CDR1 SNHLY, CDR2 FYNNEI. Trimming removed 6 bases from V and 14 bases from J, with 13 bases in between. The chain's CDR3 is CASRGTNSTF. CDR3 coding DNA: TGTGCCAGCAGGGGGACGAACTCAACCTTC. Drawing the rest from reference TRBV2 and TRBJ1-2, the complete variable domain is EPEVTQTPSHQVTQMGQEVILRCVPISNHLYFYWYRQILGQKVEFLVSFYNNEISEKSEIFDDQFSVERPDGSNFTLKIRSTKLEDSAMYFCASRGTNSTFGSGTRLTVV.

This clonotype was picked up a small number of times. This chain connects TRBV7-3 to TRBJ2-7, with 7 bases matching TRBD1. Germline CDR1 and CDR2: SGHTA and FQGTGA. The CDR3 has 15 amino acids. V lost 1 base to trimming and J lost 5 bases; unmatched junction nucleotides: 8. DNA for the CDR3: TGTGCCAGCAGCTTAAACCGACAGGGAGTGCACGAGCAGTACTTC. It encodes CASSLNRQGVHEQYF.

This clonotype was detected only a few times. The V gene is TRBV7-3, the J gene TRBJ2-3, with D perhaps TRBD2 (6 bases). V lost 5 bases and J 2 bases, leaving 14 bases between the germline ends. This CDR3 region has 15 residues. Germline V lookup: CDR1 SGHTA, CDR2 FQGTGA. The CDR3 DNA is TGTGCCAGCAGCCAAGGCGGGACCTACACAGATACGCAGTATTTT. Translation gives CASSQGGTYTDTQYF. Full variable domain (remainder filled in from reference TRBV7-3 and TRBJ2-3): GAGVSQTPSNKVTEKGKYVELRCDPISGHTALYWYRQSLGQGPEFLIYFQGTGAADDSGLPNDRFFAVRPEGSVSTLKIQRTERGDSAVYLCASSQGGTYTDTQYFGPGTRLTVL.

The V and J genes are TRBV7-2 and TRBJ2-5, with 13 bases fitting TRBD2. In germline, CDR1 is SGHTA, CDR2 FQGNSA. After removal of 1 base from V and 7 bases from J, the junction contained 6 bases not matched to a gene. This CDR3 is built from 16 residues. CDR3 DNA: TGTGCCAGCAGCTTAGGGACTAGCGGGAGCTTGGGGACCCAGTACTTC. It yields the protein CASSLGTSGSLGTQYF.

The chain employs TRBV6-2 or TRBV6-3 and TRBJ2-5, with D unclear. The ends were cut back, 7 bases at V and 5 bases at J, with 11 bases in the middle. Germline assignment: CDR1 MNHEY and CDR2 SVGEGT. The CDR3 consists of 12 residues. The CDR3, as DNA: TGTGCCAGCAAAGATCCTGTGGAGACCCAGTACTTC. Amino acids: CASKDPVETQYF.

This clonotype was seen ten or more times. The chain joins TRBV5-1 to TRBJ2-3, with 10 bases identical to TRBD1. Unmatched junction bases numbered 4, after V lost 4 bases and J lost 5 bases. This CDR3 is 14 amino acids long. In germline, CDR1 is SGHRS, CDR2 YFSETQ. Here the CDR3 DNA reads TGCGCCAGCAGCGGACAGGGGGTGCAAGATACGCAGTATTTT. It translates to CASSGQGVQDTQYF.

This clonotype was counted between two and nine times. This chain connects TRBV7-9 to TRBJ2-7; unclear D gene. V lost 5 bases and J 0 bases, leaving 5 bases between the germline ends. Per the germline V gene, CDR1 is SEHNR and CDR2 is FQNEAQ (reference sequence). CDR3 size: 12 residues. As DNA, the CDR3 is TGTGCCAGCAGCATGGCCTCCTACGAGCAGTACTTC. This encodes CASSMASYEQYF. Looking up the rest from reference TRBV7-9 and TRBJ2-7 gives the full variable domain: DTGVSQNPRHKITKRGQNVTFRCDPISEHNRLYWYRQTLGQGPEFLTYFQNEAQLEKSRLLSDRFSAERPKGSFSTLEIQRTEQGDSAMYLCASSMASYEQYFGPGTRLTVT.

This clonotype was observed a few times. Sequence at one end of the junction differs from germline and may be a read error. The rearrangement uses TRBV11-2 and TRBJ2-7, with D perhaps TRBD2 (5 bases). Per the germline V gene, CDR1 is SGHAT and CDR2 is FQNNGV. This CDR3 has 19 amino acids. The chain's CDR3 is CASRLGGAWSRTPPYEQYF. In nucleotides, the CDR3 is TGTGCCAGCAGATTAGGAGGCGCTTGGTCTAGGACTCCCCCTTACGAGCAGTACTTC.

This clonotype was counted only a few times. The chain combines TRBV5-1 with TRBJ2-3, with TRBD2 identical over 10 bases. Germline loops: CDR1 SGHRS, CDR2 YFSETQ. This CDR3 is built from 15 residues. V lost 4 bases and J lost 1; bases outside the gene matches: 3. The CDR3 nucleotides are TGCGCCAGCAGCACTCTAGCGGGAGGCACAGATACGCAGTATTTT. It translates to CASSTLAGGTDTQYF.

This clonotype was seen a few times. This chain connects TRBV15 to TRBJ2-7; TRBD1 agrees at 8 bases. Germline V gene sequence: CDR1 LNHNV, CDR2 YYDKDF (reference sequence). The CDR3 length is 13 residues. Trimming removed 5 bases from V and 3 bases from J; junction bases left unmatched: 3. The CDR3 DNA is TGTGCCACCAGCTTGGACAGGGACTACGAGCAGTACTTC. Its protein is CATSLDRDYEQYF.

This chain links TRBV25-1 with TRBJ2-1, with 8 nucleotides matching TRBD1. CDR1 is MGHDK, CDR2 SYGVNS, per germline. Germline trimming cut 6 bases from V and 7 bases from J; bases unmatched to any gene: 11. The length of the CDR3 is 15 residues. The CDR3 protein is CASRTPQGARNEQFF. CDR3 DNA sequence: TGTGCCAGCAGGACGCCCCAGGGGGCTCGTAATGAGCAGTTCTTC.

This clonotype has at least ten counts. The chain couples TRBV5-8 to TRBJ2-5, with no clear D. The CDR3 extends over 13 amino acids. With 4 bases removed from V and 2 bases from J, the gap between germline ends came to 9 bases. CDR1 SGHTS and CDR2 YDEGEE come from the germline V gene. The CDR3 sequence is CASSPLGQETQYF. CDR3 sequence (DNA): TGTGCCAGCAGCCCTCTGGGGCAAGAGACCCAGTACTTC.